Each of the 4 T cell receptor beta chains below was sequenced from the same sample in a study of prognosis after radiotherapy for stage I lung cancer. Two-round multiplex PCR on genomic DNA was the method by which TCR beta CDR3 was amplified. First-round PCR amplification was performed with primers specific to each TRBV and TRBJ gene. TCRdb called the multiplex PCR reads again in MiXCR, with one record for every CDR3 protein. The sample holds 45,000 to 70,000 distinct CDR3 sequences; more than 20% are singletons and the top ten take 6.5% to 8.5%. The material sequenced was PBMCs, taken before or after stereotactic body radiation therapy (not recorded which). The receptor source for this set is a donor aged 50 or older with non-small cell lung cancer.

The table lists this clonotype with a few counts. A read error may explain this, as a much larger clone is one base away. CDR3 residues: CASFGANVLAF. CDR3 in DNA: TGTGCCAGTTTCGGGGCCAACGTCCTGGCTTTC. The V call is TRBV6-1, the J call TRBJ2-6; the D call may be TRBD1 or TRBD2 (5 bases each). CDR1 MNHNS and CDR2 SASEGT come from the germline V gene. The CDR3 sequence is 11 residues long.

About this clonotype: A much larger clone lies a single base off, so this may be a read error. The V gene is TRBV7-3, the J gene TRBJ2-5, with D maybe TRBD2 (6 bases). There are 12 residues in the CDR3. Germline V CDR1 and CDR2: SGHTA, FQGTGA. CDR3 DNA: TGTGCCAGCAGCTCAGCCCCGGGACTCCAGAACTTC. Its protein product is CASSSAPGLQNF.

This clonotype was detected many times. The chain carries TRBV9 and TRBJ2-5, with a possible D match to TRBD1 (6 bases). CDR1 and CDR2 (germline): SGDLS, YYNGEE. Trimming removed 0 bases from V and 5 bases from J, with 23 bases in between. CDR3 size: 18 residues. The CDR3 sequence: CASSVDDRAWGQGETQYF. DNA for the CDR3: TGTGCCAGCAGCGTAGATGATAGGGCGTGGGGGCAGGGGGAGACCCAGTACTTC.

Of note for this clonotype: A single base separates this from a much larger clone, so it may be a read error. The conserved phenylalanine or tryptophan normally closing the CDR3 is absent here, so this likely arose from a read error. The chain has TRBV6-1 and TRBJ1-1; 9 bases are a match to TRBD1. Germline lookup yields CDR1 MNHNS and CDR2 SASEGT. CDR3 length: 14 amino acids. With V trimmed by 8 bases and J by 0 bases, 4 bases remained unmatched. In nucleotides, the CDR3 is TGTGCCAGCTCGGGACAGGGAGTGAACACTGAAGCTTTCCTT. Protein: CASSGQGVNTEAFL.